This T cell receptor (beta chain) originates from a study of blood T cell repertoires in COVID-19. Study processing details: Nucleated cell counts were estimated from reference gene primer amplification. Method: immunoSEQ multiplex PCR; TCRdb's copy keeps in-frame clones and lacks some. V and J calls and clone size are those listed in that table; D and trimming were worked out from the DNA. This sample has approximately 240,000 clones, with 65% to 90% found just once. Only one count was recorded for this clone. Other nucleotide sequences from this sample produce the same CDR3. Input material: peripheral blood. This receptor was taken from an elderly woman with active or convalescent COVID-19.

The CDR3, as DNA: TGTGCCAGCAGTTTACCCGGGGGCTATGGCTACACCTTC. It encodes CASSLPGGYGYTF. J is TRBJ1-2 and V is TRBV27; a weak D match, TRBD1 (5 bases). The germline V gene has CDR1 MNHEY and CDR2 SMNVEV (reference sequence). Deletions cut 2 bases from V and 4 bases from J, with 8 bases between. CDR3 length: 13 amino acids.